This is a list of T cell receptor beta chains from one sample in a study of neurological immune-mediated disorders. TCRdb independently ran MiXCR on the 5' RACE reads; one entry per CDR3 protein. The sample consists of around 23,000 distinct CDR3 sequences, about an eighth of them appearing once. The sequenced sample consisted of PBMCs. Source of these receptors: a middle-aged woman with HTLV-1-associated myelopathy (HAM/TSP). Both conserved end residues are part of each CDR3. D genes are given only for firm matches. Clone size is not always given. Where it is, it says once, few, many or a class for expanded clones.

NA	many	TRBV5-1	TRBJ2-5	CASSMGIEETQYF	TGCGCCAGCAGCATGGGGATAGAAGAGACCCAGTACTTC
NA	NA	TRBV5-5	TRBJ2-2	CASSLGGQLTGELFF	TGTGCCAGCAGCTTGGGTGGACAGCTGACCGGGGAGCTGTTTTTT
NA	NA	TRBV9	TRBJ1-1	CASSERENTEAFF	TGTGCCAGCAGCGAGCGGGAGAACACTGAAGCTTTCTTT
TRBD1	many	TRBV5-1	TRBJ2-2	CASSWTGGTDTGELFF	TGCGCCAGCAGCTGGACAGGGGGCACGGACACCGGGGAGCTGTTTTTT
NA	many	TRBV10-3	TRBJ1-1	CAISERKFTEAFF	TGTGCCATCAGTGAGCGGAAATTCACTGAAGCTTTCTTT
NA	many	TRBV12-3/TRBV12-4	TRBJ2-7	CASSRDAYEQYF	TGTGCCAGCAGCCGGGACGCCTACGAGCAGTACTTC
NA	NA	TRBV12-3/TRBV12-4	TRBJ2-7	CASSLDWVAEQYF	TGTGCCAGCAGTTTAGATTGGGTGGCCGAGCAGTACTTC
NA	medium-sized	TRBV7-2	TRBJ2-7	CASSLYYEQYF	TGTGCCAGCAGCTTATATTACGAGCAGTACTTC
NA	NA	TRBV7-6	TRBJ1-2	CASSLVPGARSGLGTYGYTF	TGTGCCAGCAGCTTAGTTCCGGGGGCGAGATCTGGCCTGGGGACCTATGGCTACACCTTC
NA	few	TRBV30	TRBJ2-1	CAWSARGALNEQFF	TGTGCCTGGAGTGCGAGGGGCGCTCTCAATGAGCAGTTCTTC
NA	many	TRBV6-1	TRBJ1-4	CASSEPLTEFSTNEKLFF	TGTGCCAGCAGTGAACCCTTGACAGAGTTCTCAACTAATGAAAAACTGTTTTTT
NA	many	TRBV5-1	TRBJ1-6	CASSEGGRRSDNSPLHF	TGCGCCAGCAGCGAGGGGGGACGGAGGAGCGATAATTCACCCCTCCACTTT
NA	many	TRBV12-5	TRBJ1-1	CASVIGDTEAFF	TGTGCTAGTGTCATAGGGGACACTGAAGCTTTCTTT
TRBD1	many	TRBV3-1	TRBJ2-1	CASSRTGVNEQFF	TGTGCCAGCAGCCGCACAGGGGTCAATGAGCAGTTCTTC
NA	medium-sized	TRBV10-3	TRBJ2-7	CAINTGDVNYEQYF	TGTGCCATCAACACGGGGGACGTCAACTACGAGCAGTACTTC
NA	many	TRBV6-2/TRBV6-3	TRBJ2-1	CASSPQPQVLLNEQFF	TGTGCCAGCAGTCCACAGCCGCAGGTATTGCTTAATGAGCAGTTCTTC
NA	many	TRBV5-1	TRBJ2-5	CASSLGSKQETQYF	TGCGCCAGCAGCTTGGGGTCCAAACAAGAGACCCAGTACTTC
TRBD1	many	TRBV11-2	TRBJ1-2	CASSPRTGVGGYTF	TGTGCCAGCAGCCCCCGGACAGGGGTGGGTGGCTACACCTTC
NA	NA	TRBV19	TRBJ2-6	CASRYSGANVLTF	TGTGCCAGTAGATACTCTGGGGCCAACGTCCTGACTTTC
NA	many	TRBV7-9	TRBJ2-7	CASSQSIGQSYEQYF	TGTGCCAGCTCCCAGTCCATTGGGCAGTCCTACGAGCAGTACTTC
NA	many	TRBV6-1	TRBJ2-4	CASIPRASGNIQYF	TGTGCCAGCATCCCTCGGGCATCAGGAAACATTCAGTACTTC
TRBD2	many	TRBV20-1	TRBJ2-3	CSASRQASGGTDTQYF	TGCAGTGCCTCTCGACAAGCTAGCGGGGGCACAGATACGCAGTATTTT
NA	many	TRBV12-3/TRBV12-4	TRBJ2-3	CASSLGQTRTDTQYF	TGTGCCAGCAGTTTGGGGCAGACTCGCACAGATACGCAGTATTTT
TRBD1	medium-sized	TRBV20-1	TRBJ2-6	CSATGTGSSGANVLTF	TGCAGTGCAACCGGGACAGGGAGCTCTGGGGCCAACGTCCTGACTTTC
TRBD1	many	TRBV5-1	TRBJ2-3	CASSSGQGEDTQYF	TGCGCCAGCAGCTCAGGACAGGGGGAGGATACGCAGTATTTT
TRBD2	many	TRBV5-1	TRBJ2-2	CASSFGAGGPDTGELFF	TGCGCCAGCAGCTTTGGAGCGGGGGGCCCGGACACCGGGGAGCTGTTTTTT